Given below is one T cell receptor (beta chain) in context. What it recognizes is unknown. The CDR3 contains 11 residues. Germline assignment: CDR1 SQVTM and CDR2 ANQGSEA. Trimming took 0 bases from V and 5 from J, leaving 5 bases between them. The sample belongs to a study of siplizumab effects on memory and regulatory T cells. Study-wide results and limits: The apparent diversity of naive T cells exceeded that of memory cells, and naive T cells seemed to make a major contribution to the alloresponse. Siplizumab significantly brought down the alloreactive sequences that trace back to unstimulated CD4+ memory cells.

Data came from immunoSEQ multiplex PCR; TCRdb stores just in-frame clones and leaves some out. The table has 70,000 or so clones, about 90% seen once. Sample: CD8+ T cells sorted from blood. This receptor was identified in a human donor in good health. J is TRBJ2-7 and V is TRBV29-1; D gene uncertain. The chain's CDR3 is CSVEDLHEQYF. CDR3 nucleotide sequence: TGCAGCGTTGAAGATCTTCACGAGCAGTACTTC.